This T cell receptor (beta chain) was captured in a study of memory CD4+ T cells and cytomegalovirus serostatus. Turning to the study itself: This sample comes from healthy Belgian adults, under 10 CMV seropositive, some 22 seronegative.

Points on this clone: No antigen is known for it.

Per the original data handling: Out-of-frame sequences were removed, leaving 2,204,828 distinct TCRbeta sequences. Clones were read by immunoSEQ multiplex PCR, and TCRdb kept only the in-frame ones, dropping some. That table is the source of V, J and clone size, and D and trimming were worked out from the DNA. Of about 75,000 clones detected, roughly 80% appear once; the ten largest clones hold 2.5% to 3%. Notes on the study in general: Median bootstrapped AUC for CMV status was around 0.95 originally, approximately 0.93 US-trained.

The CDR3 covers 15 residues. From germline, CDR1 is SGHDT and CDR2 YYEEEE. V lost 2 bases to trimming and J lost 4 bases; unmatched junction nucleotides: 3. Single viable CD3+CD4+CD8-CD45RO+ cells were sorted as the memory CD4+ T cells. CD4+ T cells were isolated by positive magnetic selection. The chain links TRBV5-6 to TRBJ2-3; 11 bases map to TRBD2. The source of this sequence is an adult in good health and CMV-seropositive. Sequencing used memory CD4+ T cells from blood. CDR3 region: CASSFLAGGSDTQYF. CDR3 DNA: TGTGCCAGCAGCTTCCTAGCGGGAGGCTCAGATACGCAGTATTTT.